Below, one TCR beta chain is given with its context. The sample contains more than one DNA sequence encoding this CDR3. The data were obtained in a study of OX40 agonist ivuxolimab in advanced cancers. For the study at large: Those treated in dose escalation had hepatocellular carcinoma, melanoma, renal cell cancer or head and neck cancer.

Measured with immunoSEQ multiplex PCR; TCRdb has only the in-frame clones, and not every one. The sample contains some 14,000 clones, around 65% of which appear only once. CDR3 length equals 18 residues. The V segment lost 2 bases and the J segment 5 bases; nucleotides outside the gene matches: 15. The germline CDR1 and CDR2 sequences are SNHLY and FYNNEI. This receptor was identified in an adult with an advanced solid tumor such as melanoma, head and neck, liver or kidney cancer. The sample was CD4+ or CD8+ T cells sorted from blood, taken in a trial of the OX40 agonist ivuxolimab. This chain connects TRBV2 to TRBJ2-5; 9 bases agree with TRBD2. CDR3 region: CASSEPAGGISKLETQYF. The CDR3 DNA reads as TGTGCCAGCAGTGAACCAGCGGGGGGCATTTCCAAATTGGAGACCCAGTACTTC.